A single sample is the source of the 29 T cell receptor beta chains below, sequenced in a study of blood T cell repertoires in COVID-19 (TCRdb year 2020). Library preparation used the immunoSEQ multiplex PCR assay. TCRdb carries this immuneACCESS record with in-frame sequences only. Its versions omit some clonotypes, under half of them owing to an unresolved V gene in the studies checked, with the rest unexplained. Within this sample are 150,000 to 200,000 clones, with approximately 86% of them counted one time only. 2.1% of the sample rests with the top ten. Sequenced input: peripheral blood. Receptor source: a man in his 70s with active or convalescent COVID-19.

The chain has TRBV3-1 (or the pseudogene TRBV3-2) and TRBJ1-5; 10 bases map to TRBD1. Germline CDR1 and CDR2: LGHDT and YNNKEL (reference sequence). This CDR3 is 20 amino acids long. The J segment lost 1 base and the V segment lost 0 bases, leaving 12 bases of the junction unmatched. The CDR3 bases are TGTGCCAGCAGCCAAGAAGGGAGGACAGGGGGGTGGGGAAGCAATCAGCCCCAGCATTTT. Protein product: CASSQEGRTGGWGSNQPQHF.

V usage is TRBV7-9 and J usage is TRBJ2-7, with D perhaps TRBD1 (6 bases). The V end lost 5 bases, the J end lost 2 bases, and 16 bases lay between the germline ends. Germline values: CDR1 SEHNR, CDR2 FQNEAQ (reference sequence). There are 15 residues in the CDR3. The CDR3 DNA is TGTGCCAGCAGCCCGAGGACAGTGAGAGCCTACGAGCAGTACTTC. Protein product: CASSPRTVRAYEQYF.

The V call is TRBV7-9, the J call TRBJ1-1; no clear D. This CDR3 spans 12 amino acids. Germline V gene sequence: CDR1 SEHNR, CDR2 FQNEAQ (reference sequence). The V gene lost 1 base and the J gene lost 8 bases, with 8 bases spanning the gap. The CDR3 loop is CASSLVQTEAFF. As DNA, the CDR3 is TGTGCCAGCAGCTTAGTTCAGACAGAAGCTTTCTTT. Complete variable domain (other parts from reference TRBV7-9 and TRBJ1-1): DTGVSQNPRHKITKRGQNVTFRCDPISEHNRLYWYRQTLGQGPEFLTYFQNEAQLEKSRLLSDRFSAERPKGSFSTLEIQRTEQGDSAMYLCASSLVQTEAFFGQGTRLTVV.

V is TRBV28 and J is TRBJ1-2; tentative D call: TRBD1 (5 bases). Looked up from germline, CDR1 is MDHEN and CDR2 is SYDVKM. Trimming removed 5 bases at V and 2 bases at J, with 12 bases between. The CDR3 has 14 amino acids. The chain's CDR3 is CASSLAPGNYGYTF. The CDR3 region has the DNA TGTGCCAGCAGTCTTGCCCCAGGGAACTATGGCTACACCTTC.

The rearrangement uses TRBV19 and TRBJ1-5, with D perhaps TRBD1 (6 bases). V lost 6 bases and J 7 bases, leaving 16 bases between the germline ends. The CDR3 consists of 14 residues. Germline V CDR1 and CDR2: LNHDA, SQIVND (reference sequence). The CDR3 is CASSSRQGNQPQHF. The CDR3 coding sequence is TGTGCCAGTAGCTCGAGGCAGGGGAACCAGCCCCAGCATTTT.

The rearrangement joins TRBV21-1 to TRBJ1-5; the table's TRBD1 call for D was not verified on the DNA. TRBV21-1 is shown as a pseudogene. The CDR3 has 16 residues. The CDR3 reads CASSKEVGDREQPQHF. CDR3 DNA: TGTGCCAGCAGCAAAGAAGTTGGGGACAGGGAACAGCCCCAGCATTTT.

The DNA for the CDR3 is TGTGCCACCAGTGACCCTATCAGAGGGTGGGGTGAGCAGTTCTTC. It is translated as CATSDPIRGWGEQFF. The rearrangement links TRBV24-1 to TRBJ2-1; D might be TRBD2 (5 bases). CDR3 length: 15 amino acids. In germline, CDR1 is KGHDR, CDR2 SFDVKD. V lost 4 bases to trimming and J lost 9 bases, with 18 bases between them.

This chain connects TRBV6-2 or TRBV6-3 to TRBJ1-5; D gene uncertain. This CDR3 has 13 residues. Germline CDR1 reads MNHEY; CDR2 reads SVGEGT. The V end was cut by 2 bases, the J end by 4 bases, with 6 bases between. CDR3 sequence (DNA): TGTGCCAGCAGTTACGCGCTGAATCAGCCCCAGCATTTT. Protein: CASSYALNQPQHF.

This clone has only one observation. The chain couples TRBV5-4 to TRBJ2-5, with TRBD2 as a possible D gene (6 bases). The CDR3 is 14 amino acids. Trimming shortened V by 0 bases and J by 2 bases, and 8 bases separated the two germline ends. CDR1 SGHNT and CDR2 YYREEE come from the germline V gene (reference sequence). CDR3 loop: CASSLGGGQETQYF. The CDR3 nucleotides are TGTGCCAGCAGCTTGGGTGGGGGGCAAGAGACCCAGTACTTC.

Only one count was recorded for this clone. This chain joins TRBV7-9 and TRBJ1-4, with TRBD1 as a possible D gene (5 bases). The CDR3 covers 17 residues. Trimming stripped 4 bases from V and 6 bases from J, with 21 bases between. Germline lookup yields CDR1 SEHNR and CDR2 FQNEAQ (reference sequence). The CDR3 DNA reads as TGTGCCAGCAGCTCACGGGGGATATTTGGAAGATATGAAAAACTGTTTTTT. Residues: CASSSRGIFGRYEKLFF.

The V and J genes are TRBV7-2 and TRBJ2-1; D is uncertain. This CDR3 region has 15 residues. Per the germline V gene, CDR1 is SGHTA and CDR2 is FQGNSA. V was pared by 5 bases and J by 5 bases, with 16 bases between. CDR3: CASSVTSNRHNEQFF. CDR3 sequence (DNA): TGTGCCAGCAGCGTTACATCAAACAGACACAATGAGCAGTTCTTC.

The genes are TRBV7-2 and TRBJ2-6; D uncertain. The ends were cut back, 5 bases at V and 5 bases at J, with 4 bases in the middle. Germline V gives CDR1 SGHTA, CDR2 FQGNSA. The CDR3 totals 12 residues. For the CDR3, the DNA is TGTGCCAGCAGCAACTGGGCCAACGTCCTGACTTTC. Encoded protein: CASSNWANVLTF.

The V call is TRBV27, the J call TRBJ2-2; D may be TRBD2 (5 bases). The germline V gene encodes CDR1 MNHEY and CDR2 SMNVEV (reference sequence). This CDR3 spans 14 amino acids. The ends were cut back, 6 bases at V and 0 bases at J, with 8 bases in the middle. The chain's CDR3 is CASRVGANTGELFF. The CDR3 DNA follows: TGTGCCAGCAGAGTCGGGGCGAACACCGGGGAGCTGTTTTTT.

The table lists this clone with a count of one. The J gene is TRBJ2-7, the V gene TRBV6-2 or TRBV6-3, with a possible D match to TRBD2 (6 bases). The CDR3 consists of 12 residues. V lost 5 bases, J lost 6 bases, and 11 bases lay in between. Germline V gives CDR1 MNHEY, CDR2 SVGEGT. CDR3 amino acids: CASSRRAGEQYF. As DNA, the CDR3 is TGTGCCAGCAGTCGGAGGGCGGGCGAGCAGTACTTC.

This chain links TRBV7-2 with TRBJ2-3; 10 bases are a match to TRBD2. Germline lookup yields CDR1 SGHTA and CDR2 FQGNSA. With V trimmed by 5 bases and J by 5 bases, 7 bases remained unmatched. The CDR3 spans 15 residues. CDR3 DNA: TGTGCCAGCAGCACGGGACTAGCGCTGCGAGATACGCAGTATTTT. It yields the protein CASSTGLALRDTQYF.

This chain connects TRBV5-1 to TRBJ2-1; 7 bases align to TRBD2. The CDR3 is 15 residues long. Unmatched junction bases numbered 14, after V lost 6 bases and J lost 8 bases. Per the germline V gene, CDR1 is SGHRS and CDR2 is YFSETQ. The CDR3 protein is CASTPTSAGAYEQFF. The DNA for the CDR3 is TGCGCCAGCACCCCGACCTCGGCGGGAGCCTATGAGCAGTTCTTC.

This chain connects TRBV2 to TRBJ2-2; 8 positions match TRBD1. V was pared by 5 bases and J by 5 bases, with 10 bases of the junction left unmatched. The CDR3 is 16 residues long. CDR1 and CDR2 (germline): SNHLY, FYNNEI. The CDR3 DNA sequence: TGTGCCAGCAGTCAGAGGACAGGGTCGGGAACCGGGGAGCTGTTTTTT. It codes for CASSQRTGSGTGELFF.

This rearrangement joins TRBV6-2 or TRBV6-3 to TRBJ1-3, with D unresolved. CDR1 is MNHEY, CDR2 SVGEGT, per germline. The V end lost 7 bases, the J end lost 1 base, and 17 bases lay between the germline ends. The CDR3 spans 16 residues. The CDR3, as DNA: TGTGCCAGCACCCCACCTGGGGAGTTGTCTGGAAACACCATATATTTT. Protein product: CASTPPGELSGNTIYF.

This chain connects TRBV2 to TRBJ1-5; D possibly corresponds to TRBD1 (5 bases). The V gene's germline CDR1 is SNHLY and CDR2 FYNNEI. Trimming shortened V by 7 bases and J by 0 bases, and 10 bases separated the two germline ends. The CDR3 is made up of 14 amino acids. The CDR3 is CASNWGDSNQPQHF. The CDR3 region has the DNA TGTGCCAGCAACTGGGGCGATAGCAATCAGCCCCAGCATTTT.

The V and J genes are TRBV11-2 and TRBJ2-1; D perhaps matches TRBD1 (5 bases). The CDR3 loop spans 13 amino acids. Germline-derived CDR1 and CDR2 are SGHAT and FQNNGV. The V and J ends lost 2 bases and 9 bases respectively, with 11 bases between them. CDR3 sequence reads: CASSLSRQGEQFF. The CDR3 bases are TGTGCCAGCAGCTTATCCAGGCAGGGTGAGCAGTTCTTC.

Here the CDR3 DNA reads TGTGCCAGCAGCCCATGGGCTCCGAGGGCTAGCGGGGGATGCACAGATACGCAGTATTTT. Amino acids: CASSPWAPRASGGCTDTQYF. This chain links TRBV21-1 with TRBJ2-3; the table's D call, TRBD2, has no DNA check behind it. TRBV21-1 is shown as a pseudogene. This CDR3 is built from 20 residues.

The table lists this clone with a few counts. V and J are TRBV4-1 and TRBJ2-3; D possibly corresponds to TRBD2 (6 bases). The CDR3 contains 14 residues. CDR1 MGHRA and CDR2 YSYEKL come from the germline V gene. Trimming cost V 2 bases and J 5 bases, with 11 bases left between them. Here the CDR3 DNA reads TGCGCCAGCAGCCAAAGTCCCGGGGGAGATACGCAGTATTTT. Translating it yields CASSQSPGGDTQYF.

J is TRBJ2-5 and V is TRBV6-2 or TRBV6-3; possible D gene TRBD2, 5 bases. Between the trimmed V and J ends, which lost 5 bases and 5 bases, there was a span of 12 bases. Germline V lookup: CDR1 MNHEY, CDR2 SVGEGT. This CDR3 has 13 amino acids. CDR3 nucleotides: TGTGCCAGCAGTAGGAGCGGCCGGGAGACCCAGTACTTC. Translation: CASSRSGRETQYF.

The V call is TRBV5-6, the J call TRBJ2-7; D is ambiguous. Looked up from germline, CDR1 is SGHDT and CDR2 is YYEEEE. V lost 4 bases and J lost 5, with 10 bases in between. The CDR3 contains 12 residues. In DNA, the CDR3 is TGTGCCAGCAGCCCGGGTGTCCACGAGCAGTACTTC. Translated: CASSPGVHEQYF.

The chain couples TRBV19 to TRBJ2-6; no clear D gene. The CDR3 runs 14 residues. V shed 5 bases and J shed 1 base, with 6 bases lying between them. Germline CDR1 and CDR2: LNHDA and SQIVND (reference sequence). Here the CDR3 DNA reads TGTGCCAGTAGTTCTCGGTCTGGGGCCAACGTCCTGACTTTC. As protein: CASSSRSGANVLTF.

The chain links TRBV6-6 to TRBJ1-5, with a weak D call TRBD1 (5 bases). V lost 7 bases and J 4 bases, leaving 8 bases between the germline ends. The germline CDR1 and CDR2 sequences are MNHNY and SVGAGI (reference sequence). The CDR3 has 12 amino acids. The CDR3: CASKQANQPQHF. The CDR3 coding sequence is TGTGCCAGCAAACAGGCAAATCAGCCCCAGCATTTT.

CDR3 nucleotides: TGTGCCAGCAGTTATCCCAGCGGGAGGACCTACGAGCAGTACTTC. Its protein product is CASSYPSGRTYEQYF. The rearrangement uses TRBV6-2 or TRBV6-3 and TRBJ2-7; 9 nucleotides line up with TRBD2. The CDR3 is 15 amino acids. Germline trimming cut 3 bases from V and 2 bases from J; bases unmatched to any gene: 5. CDR1 and CDR2 from the germline V gene are MNHEY and SVGEGT.

This chain connects TRBV18 to TRBJ1-1, with TRBD1 as a possible D gene (5 bases). The CDR3 loop spans 14 amino acids. The V gene lost 5 bases and the J gene lost 0 bases, with 10 bases spanning the gap. From germline, CDR1 is KGHSH and CDR2 LQKENI. The CDR3 here is CASSVDRLNTEAFF. In nucleotides, the CDR3 is TGTGCCAGCTCAGTAGACAGATTGAACACTGAAGCTTTCTTT.

This clone occurred once. This rearrangement joins TRBV7-2 to TRBJ2-1; 8 bases agree with TRBD1. The CDR3 runs 14 residues. The germline V gene has CDR1 SGHTA and CDR2 FQGNSA. V lost 5 bases, J lost 6 bases, and 6 bases stayed unmatched. The CDR3 loop is CASSPGTGVNEQFF. In nucleotides, the CDR3 is TGTGCCAGCAGCCCCGGGACAGGCGTCAATGAGCAGTTCTTC.